The rows below give T cell receptor beta chains drawn from one sample of a study of beta chain features in type 1 diabetes. Profiled with immunoSEQ multiplex PCR; TCRdb holds only in-frame clones, not every one. The sample has about 260,000 clones, roughly 24% seen once; the top ten hold 0.012%. Specimen: naive CD4+ T cells from blood. These receptors were taken from a woman in her twenties or thirties with type 1 diabetes. Both conserved end residues are part of each CDR3. A D gene is named only where the DNA matches it firmly. Expanded clones are given a class, and other clones once, few, many or no size at all.

TRBV5-1	TRBD1	TRBJ1-1	NA	TGCGCCAGCAGCCCGGGGGGTACAGGGGGCACTGAAGCTTTCTTT	CASSPGGTGGTEAFF
TRBV28	NA	TRBJ2-2	few	TGTGCCAGTTTTCAGGGGTCCTCCGGGGAGCTGTTTTTT	CASFQGSSGELFF
TRBV6-4	TRBD2	TRBJ2-7	few	TGTGCCAGCAGTGCGGCGCGGGAGTACGAGCAGTACTTC	CASSAAREYEQYF
TRBV5-1	TRBD1	TRBJ2-2	few	TGCGCCACCAGCCGGGACAGGGGGACCGGGGAGCTGTTTTTT	CATSRDRGTGELFF
TRBV29-1	TRBD1	TRBJ2-7	few	TGCAGCGTTAGGACAGGGGGGCGCGAGCAGTACTTC	CSVRTGGREQYF
TRBV29-1	TRBD1	TRBJ1-4	few	TGCAGCGTGGTTCCGGGACAGAATGAAAAACTGTTTTTT	CSVVPGQNEKLFF
TRBV5-1	NA	TRBJ1-1	few	TGCGCCAGCAGGACGGACAGGAACACTGAAGCTTTCTTT	CASRTDRNTEAFF
TRBV9	TRBD2	TRBJ2-1	NA	TGTGCCAGCACCCCGAGCGGGAAATCCTACAATGAGCAGTTCTTC	CASTPSGKSYNEQFF
TRBV7-3	TRBD1	TRBJ2-7	few	TGTGCCAGCAGCTCCGACAGGGTGGGCGAGCAGTACTTC	CASSSDRVGEQYF
TRBV6-5	NA	TRBJ2-7	few	TGTGCCAGCAGTTACTCGATAGTGCAGTACTTC	CASSYSIVQYF
TRBV5-1	NA	TRBJ1-5	NA	TGCGCCAGCAGCTTGGTGGGGGGAAATCAGCCCCAGCATTTT	CASSLVGGNQPQHF
TRBV6-5	NA	TRBJ2-7	few	TGTGCCAGCAGTTACTCGGGGGGAGTGCTTTCCTACGAGCAGTACTTC	CASSYSGGVLSYEQYF
TRBV30	NA	TRBJ2-7	NA	TGTGCCTTGGGCAAGACCTACGAGCAGTACTTC	CALGKTYEQYF
TRBV4-2	NA	TRBJ1-2	NA	TGTGCCAGCAGCCAAGATCGTTATGGCTACACCTTC	CASSQDRYGYTF
TRBV5-1	TRBD1	TRBJ1-2	few	TGCGCCAGCAGCCTCACTACCGGACAGGGAATTTCGAGGTACACCTTC	CASSLTTGQGISRYTF
TRBV19	NA	TRBJ1-5	NA	TGTGCCAGTAGTATGCTGGGCTGGGATCAGCCCCAGCATTTT	CASSMLGWDQPQHF
TRBV11-2	NA	TRBJ2-1	few	TGTGCCAGCAGCCCCGGGGGGACACCCAATGAGCAGTTCTTC	CASSPGGTPNEQFF
TRBV7-9	NA	TRBJ1-1	few	TGTGCCAGCAGCTCCCTGGACAGTTTCACTGAAGCTTTCTTT	CASSSLDSFTEAFF
TRBV14	NA	TRBJ2-2	NA	TGTGCCAGCAGCCAAGTACTAGTCGCAACCGGGGAGCTGTTTTTT	CASSQVLVATGELFF
TRBV5-1	NA	TRBJ2-3	few	TGCGCCAGCAGCTTGGTGGCAGGCGCGGATACGCAGTATTTT	CASSLVAGADTQYF
TRBV29-1	TRBD1	TRBJ1-1	few	TGCAGCGTGGCTAGTGCAGGGGGAGGTGAAGCTTTCTTT	CSVASAGGGEAFF
TRBV29-1	NA	TRBJ1-2	few	TGCAGCGCGGGACTGAACTATGGCTACACCTTC	CSAGLNYGYTF
TRBV30	TRBD1	TRBJ1-1	NA	TGTGCCTGGGTCCCGGGACAGACGAACACTGAAGCTTTCTTT	CAWVPGQTNTEAFF
TRBV5-4	NA	TRBJ2-7	few	TGTGCCAGCGAAGAACCGCGGGGCGAGCAGTACTTC	CASEEPRGEQYF
TRBV2	NA	TRBJ2-2	NA	TGTGCCAGCAGTGGAACAGGGGGGGTCACCGGGGAGCTGTTTTTT	CASSGTGGVTGELFF
TRBV14	NA	TRBJ2-1	NA	TGTGCCAGCAGCCAAGATCGGGGGACAGCACACAATGAGCAGTTCTTC	CASSQDRGTAHNEQFF
TRBV7-3	NA	TRBJ2-1	few	TGTGCCAGCAGCCCTCCAGGGTCAGTCTCCTACAATGAGCAGTTCTTC	CASSPPGSVSYNEQFF
TRBV9	NA	TRBJ2-6	few	TGTGCCAGCAGCGTACAGACAGCGGGCGGCGTCCTGACTTTC	CASSVQTAGGVLTF
TRBV7-9	NA	TRBJ1-2	NA	TGTGCCAGCAGCGAGGGAGGCTACACCTTC	CASSEGGYTF
TRBV7-9	NA	TRBJ1-1	few	TGTGCCAGCAGCTTAGCTCTGTCCACTGAAGCTTTCTTT	CASSLALSTEAFF
TRBV4-1	TRBD2	TRBJ2-3	NA	TGCGCCAGCAGCCAAGATGGTGCGGGAGGGCACGCAGATACGCAGTATTTT	CASSQDGAGGHADTQYF
TRBV2	TRBD1	TRBJ1-2	NA	TGTGCCAGCAGGGCCTGGACAGGAGACGGCTACACCTTC	CASRAWTGDGYTF
TRBV27	TRBD2	TRBJ2-1	once	TGTGCCAGCAGTATCCTAGCGGGACAGTCCTACAATGAGCAGTTCTTC	CASSILAGQSYNEQFF
TRBV19	NA	TRBJ1-5	NA	TGTGCCAGTAGTCGACAGGCGGTTCAGCCCCAGCATTTT	CASSRQAVQPQHF
TRBV29-1	TRBD2	TRBJ2-7	few	TGCAGCGCTGAAGGACTAGTTGGGGGCGAGCAGTACTTC	CSAEGLVGGEQYF
TRBV6-6	TRBD2	TRBJ2-5	few	TGTGCCAGCAGGGGACTAGCGGGAGTGGCAGAGACCCAGTACTTC	CASRGLAGVAETQYF
TRBV29-1	TRBD2	TRBJ2-4	NA	TGCAGCGTGTCGGGCGCGGGAGAACTCAAAAACATTCAGTACTTC	CSVSGAGELKNIQYF
TRBV30	TRBD2	TRBJ2-5	few	TGTGCCTGGAGCCTCATGGGGCTAGCGGGAGAGACCCAGTACTTC	CAWSLMGLAGETQYF
TRBV5-6	TRBD2	TRBJ2-5	NA	TGTGCCAGCAGCTTCTGGGGAGGGGAGACCCAGTACTTC	CASSFWGGETQYF
TRBV30	NA	TRBJ1-5	few	TGTGCCTGGAGTATGGGACATGGCAATCAGCCCCAGCATTTT	CAWSMGHGNQPQHF
TRBV28	TRBD2	TRBJ2-5	NA	TGTGCCAGCAGTACCGGCGGCTGGGGACTAGCGGACCAAGAGACCCAGTACTTC	CASSTGGWGLADQETQYF
TRBV15	TRBD1	TRBJ2-5	few	TGTGCCACCAGCAGAGATTCCGCAGGGGGCGTAGCAGAGACCCAGTACTTC	CATSRDSAGGVAETQYF
TRBV6-5	NA	TRBJ1-2	NA	TGTGCCAGCAGTTACTCCGGGACTGATTATGGCTACACCTTC	CASSYSGTDYGYTF
TRBV7-9	TRBD1	TRBJ2-4	NA	TGTGCCAGCAGGCCACAGGGGCGGCAAAACATTCAGTACTTC	CASRPQGRQNIQYF
TRBV20-1	NA	TRBJ1-2	NA	TGCAGTGCTAGTCGGGGGTCTGGCTACACCTTC	CSASRGSGYTF
TRBV5-4	NA	TRBJ2-3	few	TGTGCCAGCAGACCCTGGCAGAAATCAGATACGCAGTATTTT	CASRPWQKSDTQYF